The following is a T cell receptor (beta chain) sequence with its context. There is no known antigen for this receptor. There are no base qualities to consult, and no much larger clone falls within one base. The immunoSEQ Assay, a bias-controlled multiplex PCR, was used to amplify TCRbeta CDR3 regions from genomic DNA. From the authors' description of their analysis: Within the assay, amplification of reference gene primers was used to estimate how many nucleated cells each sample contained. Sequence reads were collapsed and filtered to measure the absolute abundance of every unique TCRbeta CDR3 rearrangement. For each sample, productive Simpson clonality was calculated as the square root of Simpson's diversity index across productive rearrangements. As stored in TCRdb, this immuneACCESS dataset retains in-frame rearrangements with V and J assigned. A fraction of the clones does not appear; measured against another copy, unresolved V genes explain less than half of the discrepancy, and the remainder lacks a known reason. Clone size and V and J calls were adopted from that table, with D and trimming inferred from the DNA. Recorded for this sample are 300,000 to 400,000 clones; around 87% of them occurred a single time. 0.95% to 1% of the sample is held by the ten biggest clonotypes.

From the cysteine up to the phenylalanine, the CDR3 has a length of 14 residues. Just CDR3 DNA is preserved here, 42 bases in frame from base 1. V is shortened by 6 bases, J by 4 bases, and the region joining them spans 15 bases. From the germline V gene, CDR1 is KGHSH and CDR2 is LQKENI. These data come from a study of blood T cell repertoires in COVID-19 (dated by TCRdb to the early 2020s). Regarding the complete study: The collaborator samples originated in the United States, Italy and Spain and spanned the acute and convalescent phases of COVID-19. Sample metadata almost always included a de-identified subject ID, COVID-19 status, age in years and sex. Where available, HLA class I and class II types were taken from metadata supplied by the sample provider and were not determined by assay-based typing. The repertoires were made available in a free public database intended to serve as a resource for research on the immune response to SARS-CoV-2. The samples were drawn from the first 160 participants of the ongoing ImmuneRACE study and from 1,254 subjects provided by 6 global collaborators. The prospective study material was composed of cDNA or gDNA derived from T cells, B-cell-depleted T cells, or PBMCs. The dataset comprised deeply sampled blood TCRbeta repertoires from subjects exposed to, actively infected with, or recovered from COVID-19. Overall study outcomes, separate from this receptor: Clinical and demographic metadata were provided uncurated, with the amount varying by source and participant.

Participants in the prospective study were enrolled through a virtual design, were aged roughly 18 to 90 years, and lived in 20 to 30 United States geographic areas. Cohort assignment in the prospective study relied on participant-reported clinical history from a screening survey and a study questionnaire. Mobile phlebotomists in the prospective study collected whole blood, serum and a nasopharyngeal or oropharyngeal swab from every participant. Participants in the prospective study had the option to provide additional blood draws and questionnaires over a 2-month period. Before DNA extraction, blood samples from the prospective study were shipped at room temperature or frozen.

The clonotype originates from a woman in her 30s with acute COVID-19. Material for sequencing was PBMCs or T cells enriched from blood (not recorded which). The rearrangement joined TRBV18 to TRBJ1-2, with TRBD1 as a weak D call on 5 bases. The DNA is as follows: TGTGCCAGCTCGACGGGCAGGGAGGGCTATGGCTACACCTTC. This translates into CASSTGREGYGYTF.